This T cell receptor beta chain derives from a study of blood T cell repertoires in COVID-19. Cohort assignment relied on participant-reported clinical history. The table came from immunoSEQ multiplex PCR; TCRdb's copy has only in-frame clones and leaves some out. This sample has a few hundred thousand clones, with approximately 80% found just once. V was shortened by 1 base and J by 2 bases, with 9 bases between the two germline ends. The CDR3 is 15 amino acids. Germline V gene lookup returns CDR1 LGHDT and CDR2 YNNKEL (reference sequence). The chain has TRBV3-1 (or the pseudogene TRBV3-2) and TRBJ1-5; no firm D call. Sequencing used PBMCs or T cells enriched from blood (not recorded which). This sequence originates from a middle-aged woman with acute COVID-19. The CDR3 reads CASSQGRSRNQPQHF. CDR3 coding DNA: TGTGCCAGCAGCCAAGGCAGGTCCCGCAATCAGCCCCAGCATTTT.